The entry that follows covers one T cell receptor beta chain sequence. The target antigen is unknown. The same CDR3 arises from other DNA sequences in this sample as well. The protocol was immunoSEQ multiplex PCR, while the TCRdb copy is restricted to in-frame clones and leaves out a portion. The table shows about 2.4 million clones, with just over 90% occurring only once. This entry is derived from a study of shared clonotypes between healthy human individuals. Study information: The donor pool was made up of a couple of women and three men aged 18 to 49.

Only Caucasian adults living in Nashville, Tennessee served as donors. Regarding the study as a whole: Though the depth was large, rarefaction showed that sorted-subset sequencing was incomplete. Between a handful of donors, naive CD4 clonotypes were shared at a level of about 5%.

The trim removed 5 bases at V and 5 bases at J, leaving 7 bases unmatched. Germline loops: CDR1 SGHAT, CDR2 FQNNGV. The CDR3 sequence is 15 residues long. The sample comprised naive CD4+ T cells sorted from blood. This sample's subset: CD45RA+ positively selected. The chain recombines TRBV11-2 with TRBJ2-5; 11 bases are a match to TRBD2. This TCR was recovered from a man aged 18 to 30 in good health. In DNA form, the CDR3 reads TGTGCCAGCAGCCTAGGACTAGCGGGTGGGGAGACCCAGTACTTC. It translates to CASSLGLAGGETQYF.